Listed below are T cell receptor beta chains from one sample, sequenced in a study of regulatory T cells in long-lasting Graves disease. TCRdb independently ran MiXCR on the multiplex PCR reads; one entry per CDR3 protein. Seen here are approximately 350,000 distinct CDR3 sequences, over 15% observed once, and the top ten hold 25% to 30%. These data were likewise used in another study, on T cells in Graves' hyperthyroidism and ophthalmopathy.

The sequenced sample was peripheral blood mononuclear cells (PBMCs), obtained at new diagnosis, from a patient treated with antithyroid drugs. These receptors were collected from a man aged 35-49 years with Graves disease. CDR3s include the opening cysteine and the closing phenylalanine or tryptophan. The order of the fields is clone size, V gene, CDR3 protein. The size of a clone is reported for some rows only, either as once, few or many, or as a class for expanded clones.

many TRBV11-2 CASTSRGTGDDRGTQYF
few TRBV7-2 CASSLAGRGPGGGNEKLFF
. TRBV9 CASSVGSAGGPDTQYF
many TRBV6-2/TRBV6-3 CASSYFGEDEQFF
many TRBV7-3 CASSNELSGTGELFF
many TRBV24-1 CATSDGGTGEGGELFF
many TRBV11-2 CASSLETGGNYGYTF
many TRBV6-1 CASSGRPGAHTEAFF
many TRBV7-2 CASSQGRNYGYTF
few TRBV24-1 CATSDPQQGKISEAFF
many TRBV30 CAWSVRGPGNIQYF
. TRBV4-1 CASSPNSWMVSNQPQHF
. TRBV7-9 CASSLALRGGKLFF
many TRBV20-1 CSARDWREEETEAFF
. TRBV7-9 CASQKRGDNEKLFF
many TRBV28 CASSFNLQGSNQPQHF
many TRBV27 CASSQDRSYNEQFF
many TRBV2 CASSEERDEQYF
. TRBV4-2 CASSQGWTGGDNSPLHF
many TRBV16 CASSPRGPLGRVFF
. TRBV5-1 CASSHGQGPHTDTQYF
few TRBV7-3 CASSKVSGVSISYEQYF
few TRBV12-3/TRBV12-4 CASSVVIWRELFF
many TRBV7-8 CASSFGAGQPQHF
many TRBV30 CAWSVHRGQGDEKLFF
many TRBV7-3 CASSQSSGDTDTQYF
many TRBV27 CASRKPGQGIHEQYF
many TRBV28 CASTIHRMNTEAFF
few TRBV29-1 CSVVGTGNRETQYF
many TRBV4-1 CASSQDPATEAFF
. TRBV2 CASSVGQSTDTQYF
many TRBV15 CATSTPLRGDTQYF
many TRBV30 CAWSVLMASTEAFF
few TRBV19 CASSTGDSPRLVKYFNTEAFF
many TRBV5-1 CASSLGLKTDTQYF
few TRBV11-2 CASSPVGGITDTQYF
. TRBV10-3 CAISDGWDTIYF
many TRBV18 CASSPSAGGSSPLHF
many TRBV3-1 CASSHRTGGPDTQYF
many TRBV2 CASSQGAGGPSYNEQFF
many TRBV7-2 CASSLNRGNTIYF
few TRBV29-1 CSVKPWGEDEQFF
few TRBV7-2 CASSSSGLAGRETQYF
. TRBV3-2 CASSQTPSGGAYNEQFF
. TRBV7-3 CASSLMQTSTDTQYF
. TRBV7-9 CASSPSGEKLFF
many TRBV12-3/TRBV12-4 CASSFGGGEKLFF
few TRBV5-4 CASSSKTSGVYNEQFF
few TRBV4-1 CASSQAGTVADTQYF
few TRBV6-6 CASSYSIFGNYGYTF
many TRBV4-3 CASSQDLAGGVETQYF
. TRBV11-3 CASSLRLATNTGELFF
once TRBV6-2/TRBV6-3 CASMAGGMNTEAFF
many TRBV7-7 CASSLAVNTGELFF
many TRBV12-3/TRBV12-4 CASLQAGGNQPQHF
few TRBV5-5 CASSSRTGLNTEAFF
many TRBV11-2 CASTQTGGMYEQYF